The T cell receptor beta chain described here comes from a study of regulatory T cells in long-lasting Graves disease. Study findings and constraints: Tissue studied was limited to peripheral blood, excluding thyroid tissue. Accuracy could have been hurt by small sample size.

This clonotype was seen a few times. No antigen is known for it. Noted time point: newly diagnosed GD, antithyroid drugs for less than 3 months. Making the TCR library involved RNA that had been extracted from PBMCs. Staff took about 9.8 milliliters of peripheral blood and put it into EDTA tubes. Through Arm-PCR of CDR3 regions and iRepertoire HTBI primers, TCR beta libraries were built. In TCRdb, the multiplex PCR reads were re-called with MiXCR into one record per CDR3 protein. The sample includes 400,000 to 500,000 distinct CDR3 sequences, 13% to 15% of them seen just once. V dropped 5 bases and J dropped 3 bases, with 13 bases sitting between them. CDR1 SGHTA and CDR2 FQGNSA come from the germline V gene. This CDR3 has 14 residues. This sample also belongs to another study, concerning T cells in Graves' hyperthyroidism and ophthalmopathy. That paper states: Not enrolled were patients with uncontrolled infection, other autoimmune disease, pregnancy or lactation.

The input for sequencing was peripheral blood mononuclear cells (PBMCs), taken at new diagnosis, from a patient treated with antithyroid drugs. This chain uses TRBV7-2 with TRBJ1-1; possible D gene TRBD1, 6 bases. This TCR was sampled from a woman aged 45-59 years with Graves disease. CDR3 sequence reads: CASSPRGGDTEAFF. The CDR3 bases are TGTGCCAGCAGCCCCAGGGGTGGAGACACTGAAGCTTTCTTT.